Presented here are 8 T cell receptor beta chains from one specimen sequenced in a study of blood T cell repertoires in COVID-19. Profiled with immunoSEQ multiplex PCR; TCRdb holds only in-frame clones, not every one. The sample holds fewer than 50,000 clones; just under 80% are singletons and the top ten take 35% to 45%. Sequences were obtained from peripheral blood. These receptors all come from a man older than 75 with active or convalescent COVID-19.

The rearrangement links TRBV6-6 to TRBJ2-7; 7 nucleotides agree with TRBD2. The CDR3 loop spans 13 amino acids. V was pared by 6 bases and J by 3 bases, with 5 bases of the junction left unmatched. Per the germline V gene, CDR1 is MNHNY and CDR2 is SVGAGI (reference sequence). The CDR3 bases are TGTGCCAGCAGCCCAAGCGGGGACTACGAGCAGTACTTC. It codes for CASSPSGDYEQYF.

This chain links TRBV7-3 with TRBJ2-1; no firm D call. V lost 4 bases and J lost 0, with 10 bases in between. The CDR3 sequence is 15 residues long. CDR1 and CDR2 (germline): SGHTA, FQGTGA. The CDR3 DNA is TGTGCCAGCAGCTCGACTCTGAGCTCCTACAATGAGCAGTTCTTC. Translated, it gives CASSSTLSSYNEQFF.

CDR3 region: CASRDSGGGQETQYF. CDR3 DNA: TGTGCCAGCAGGGATAGCGGGGGAGGACAAGAGACCCAGTACTTC. The chain links TRBV2 to TRBJ2-5; 9 bases align to TRBD2. The CDR3 length is 15 residues. V shed 6 bases, J shed 2 bases, and the junction held 7 bases outside the gene matches. Germline V gives CDR1 SNHLY, CDR2 FYNNEI.

The count of this clone is one. The rearrangement uses TRBV5-4 and TRBJ1-4; 9 nucleotides match TRBD1. The CDR3 is 16 residues long. The germline V gene has CDR1 SGHNT and CDR2 YYREEE (reference sequence). The J segment lost 3 bases and the V segment lost 4 bases, leaving 7 bases of the junction unmatched. CDR3 residues: CASSPGGTGSNEKLFF. CDR3 sequence (DNA): TGTGCCAGCAGCCCGGGAGGGACAGGGTCTAATGAAAAACTGTTTTTT.

This clone was seen a few times. The chain employs TRBV5-3 and TRBJ2-2, with 15 bases lining up with TRBD2. TRBV5-3 is labeled an ORF, and its function is uncertain. J gave up 0 bases and V 9 bases, and 3 bases lay outside the gene matches. The CDR3 is made up of 16 amino acids. The CDR3 region has the DNA TGTGCCAAGGGACTAGCGGGAGGTCCGAACACCGGGGAGCTGTTTTTT. This gives the protein CAKGLAGGPNTGELFF.

This clone was counted a few times. The V and J genes are TRBV4-1 and TRBJ2-1; TRBD2 matches at 7 bases. The CDR3 length is 15 residues. V lost 4 bases to trimming and J lost 1 base; unmatched junction nucleotides: 4. Germline V gene lookup returns CDR1 MGHRA and CDR2 YSYEKL. The DNA of the CDR3 is TGCGCCAGCAGCCCCGACGGGGGGTCCTACAATGAGCAGTTCTTC. Amino acids: CASSPDGGSYNEQFF.

This rearrangement joins TRBV6-5 to TRBJ1-5, with TRBD1 identical over 7 bases. V trimming: 8 bases; J trimming: 7 bases; junction bases outside the gene matches: 5. The CDR3 length is 12 residues. CDR1 MNHEY and CDR2 SVGAGI come from the germline V gene. The DNA of the CDR3 is TGTGCCAGCGACAGGGTCAGACAGCCCCAGCATTTT. It codes for CASDRVRQPQHF.

This sequence joins TRBV30 and TRBJ1-2; TRBD1 aligns across 7 bases. Germline V CDR1 and CDR2: GTSNPN, SVGIG (reference sequence). CDR3 size: 15 residues. After removal of 1 base from V and 4 bases from J, the junction contained 9 bases not matched to a gene. The CDR3 sequence is CAWSAPNRGSYGYTF. Written as DNA, the CDR3 is TGTGCCTGGAGTGCTCCGAACAGGGGCAGCTATGGCTACACCTTC.